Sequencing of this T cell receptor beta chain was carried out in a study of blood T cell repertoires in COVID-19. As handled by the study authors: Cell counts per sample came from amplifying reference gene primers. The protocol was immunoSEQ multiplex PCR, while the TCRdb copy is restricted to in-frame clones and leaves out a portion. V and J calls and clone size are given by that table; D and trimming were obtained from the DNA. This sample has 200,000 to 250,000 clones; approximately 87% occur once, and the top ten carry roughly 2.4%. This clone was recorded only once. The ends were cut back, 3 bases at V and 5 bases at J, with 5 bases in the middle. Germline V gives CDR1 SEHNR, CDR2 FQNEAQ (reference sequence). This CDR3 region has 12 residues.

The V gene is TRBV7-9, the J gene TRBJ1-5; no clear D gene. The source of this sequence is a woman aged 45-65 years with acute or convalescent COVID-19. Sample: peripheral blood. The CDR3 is CASSFSDQPQHF. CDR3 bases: TGTGCCAGCAGCTTCAGCGATCAGCCCCAGCATTTT.